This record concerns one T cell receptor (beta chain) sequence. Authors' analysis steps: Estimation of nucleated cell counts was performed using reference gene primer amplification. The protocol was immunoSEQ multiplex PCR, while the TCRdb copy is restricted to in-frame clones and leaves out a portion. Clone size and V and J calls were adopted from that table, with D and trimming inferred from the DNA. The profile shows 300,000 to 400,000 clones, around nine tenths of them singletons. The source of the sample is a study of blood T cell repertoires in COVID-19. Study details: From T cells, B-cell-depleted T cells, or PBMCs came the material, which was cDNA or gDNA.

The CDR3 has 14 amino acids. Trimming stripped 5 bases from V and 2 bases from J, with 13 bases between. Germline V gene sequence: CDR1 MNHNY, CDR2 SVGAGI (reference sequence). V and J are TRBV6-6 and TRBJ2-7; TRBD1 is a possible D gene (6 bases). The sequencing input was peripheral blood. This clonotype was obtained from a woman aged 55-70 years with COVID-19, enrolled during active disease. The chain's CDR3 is CASSPRGGTYEQYF. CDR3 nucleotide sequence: TGTGCCAGCAGTCCGAGAGGGGGAACCTACGAGCAGTACTTC.